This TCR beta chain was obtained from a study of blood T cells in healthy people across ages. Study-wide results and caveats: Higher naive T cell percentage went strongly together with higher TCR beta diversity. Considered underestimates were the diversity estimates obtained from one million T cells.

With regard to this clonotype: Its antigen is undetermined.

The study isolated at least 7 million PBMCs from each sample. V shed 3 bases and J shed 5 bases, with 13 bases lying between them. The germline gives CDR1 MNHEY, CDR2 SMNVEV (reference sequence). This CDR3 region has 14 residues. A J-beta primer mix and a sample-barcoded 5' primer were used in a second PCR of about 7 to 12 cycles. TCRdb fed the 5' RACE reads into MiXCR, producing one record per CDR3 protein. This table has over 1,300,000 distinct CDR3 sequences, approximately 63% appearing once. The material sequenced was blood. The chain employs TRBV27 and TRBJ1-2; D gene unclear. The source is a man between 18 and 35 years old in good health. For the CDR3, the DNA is TGTGCCAGCAGTTTCAGCATCGGAGGGTATGGCTACACCTTC. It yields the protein CASSFSIGGYGYTF.